Below, one T cell receptor (beta chain) is given with its context. Time point in this sample: after dendritic cell vaccination, including at tumor progression/relapse. No glioblastoma patient carried an isocitrate dehydrogenase mutation. The record originates from a study of glioma-infiltrating T cells after dendritic cell vaccination. The primer mix had 60 V beta and 13 J beta primers. Measured with immunoSEQ multiplex PCR; TCRdb has only the in-frame clones, and not every one. The profile covers about 87,000 clones, with roughly 87% appearing a single time and less than 8% taken by the ten largest. This clonotype originated in a human donor with glioblastoma. The specimen was blood, collected after dendritic cell vaccination.

CDR3 sequence: CASSWLAGGRETQYF. CDR3 DNA sequence: TGTGCCAGCAGCTGGCTAGCGGGGGGGCGTGAGACCCAGTACTTC. The chain carries TRBV7-3 and TRBJ2-5; 12 nucleotides align to TRBD2. CDR3 size: 15 residues. The trim removed 4 bases at V and 5 bases at J, leaving 5 bases unmatched. Germline loops: CDR1 SGHTA, CDR2 FQGTGA. Looking up the rest from reference TRBV7-3 and TRBJ2-5 gives the full variable domain: GAGVSQTPSNKVTEKGKYVELRCDPISGHTALYWYRQSLGQGPEFLIYFQGTGAADDSGLPNDRFFAVRPEGSVSTLKIQRTERGDSAVYLCASSWLAGGRETQYFGPGTRLLVL.